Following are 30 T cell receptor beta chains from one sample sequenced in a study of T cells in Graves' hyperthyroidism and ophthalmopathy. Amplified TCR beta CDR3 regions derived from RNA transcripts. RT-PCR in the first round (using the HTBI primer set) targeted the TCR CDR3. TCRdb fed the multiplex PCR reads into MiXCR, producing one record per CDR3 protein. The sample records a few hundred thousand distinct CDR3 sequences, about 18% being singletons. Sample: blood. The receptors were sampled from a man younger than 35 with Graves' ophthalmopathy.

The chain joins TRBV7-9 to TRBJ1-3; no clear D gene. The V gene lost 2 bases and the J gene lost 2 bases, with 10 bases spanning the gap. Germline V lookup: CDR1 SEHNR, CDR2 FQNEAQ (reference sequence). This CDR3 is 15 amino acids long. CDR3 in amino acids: CASSLRTAAGNTIYF. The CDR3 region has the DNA TGTGCCAGCAGCTTAAGGACGGCCGCTGGAAACACCATATATTTT. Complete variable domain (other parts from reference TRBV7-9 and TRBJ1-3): DTGVSQNPRHKITKRGQNVTFRCDPISEHNRLYWYRQTLGQGPEFLTYFQNEAQLEKSRLLSDRFSAERPKGSFSTLEIQRTEQGDSAMYLCASSLRTAAGNTIYFGEGSWLTVV.

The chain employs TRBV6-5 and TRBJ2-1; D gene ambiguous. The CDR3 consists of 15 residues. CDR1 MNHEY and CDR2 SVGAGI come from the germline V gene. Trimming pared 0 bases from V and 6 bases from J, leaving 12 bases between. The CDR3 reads CASSYSYVGSNEQFF. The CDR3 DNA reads TGTGCCAGCAGTTACTCTTACGTAGGGTCCAATGAGCAGTTCTTC.

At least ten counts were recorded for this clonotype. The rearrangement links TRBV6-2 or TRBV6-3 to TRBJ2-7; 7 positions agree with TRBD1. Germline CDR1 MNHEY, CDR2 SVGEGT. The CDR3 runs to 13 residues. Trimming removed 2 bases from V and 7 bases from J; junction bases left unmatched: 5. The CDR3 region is CASSYLGQVEQYF. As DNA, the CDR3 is TGTGCCAGCAGTTACCTCGGACAGGTTGAGCAGTACTTC.

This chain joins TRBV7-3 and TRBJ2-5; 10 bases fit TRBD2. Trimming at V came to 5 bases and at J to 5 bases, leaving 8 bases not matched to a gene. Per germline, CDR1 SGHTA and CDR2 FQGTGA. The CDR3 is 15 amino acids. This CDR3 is CASSQSGGAHETQYF. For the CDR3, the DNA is TGTGCCAGCAGCCAGAGCGGGGGGGCCCATGAGACCCAGTACTTC.

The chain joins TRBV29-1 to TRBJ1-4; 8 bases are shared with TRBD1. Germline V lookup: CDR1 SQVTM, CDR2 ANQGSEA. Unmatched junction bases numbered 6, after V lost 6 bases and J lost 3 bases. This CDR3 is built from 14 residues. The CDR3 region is CSVQGAPSNEKLFF. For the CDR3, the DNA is TGCAGCGTGCAGGGGGCACCTTCTAATGAAAAACTGTTTTTT.

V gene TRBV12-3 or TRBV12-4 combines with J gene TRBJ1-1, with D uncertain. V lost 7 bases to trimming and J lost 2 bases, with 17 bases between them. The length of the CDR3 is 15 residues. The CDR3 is CASNLLGGDNTEAFF. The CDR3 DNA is TGTGCCAGCAACCTCCTGGGCGGGGATAACACTGAAGCTTTCTTT.

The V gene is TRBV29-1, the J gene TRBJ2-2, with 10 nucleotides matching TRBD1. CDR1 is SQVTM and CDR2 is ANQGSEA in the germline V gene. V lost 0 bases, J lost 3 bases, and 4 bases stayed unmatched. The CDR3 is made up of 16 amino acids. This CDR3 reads CSVEESDRGHTGELFF. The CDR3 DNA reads TGCAGCGTTGAAGAATCTGACAGGGGGCACACCGGGGAGCTGTTTTTT.

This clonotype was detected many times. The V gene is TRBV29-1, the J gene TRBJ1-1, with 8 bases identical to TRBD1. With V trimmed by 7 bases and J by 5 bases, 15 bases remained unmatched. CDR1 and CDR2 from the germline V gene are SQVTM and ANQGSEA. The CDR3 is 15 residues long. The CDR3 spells CSDLGGTGRGTEAFF. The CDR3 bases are TGCAGCGACCTGGGCGGGACAGGACGTGGGACTGAAGCTTTCTTT.

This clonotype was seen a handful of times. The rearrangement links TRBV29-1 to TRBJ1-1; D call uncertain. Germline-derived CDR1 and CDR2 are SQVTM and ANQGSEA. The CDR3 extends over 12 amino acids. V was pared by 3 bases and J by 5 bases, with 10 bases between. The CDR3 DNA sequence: TGCAGCGTTGATCAGGCCCGGACTGAAGCTTTCTTT. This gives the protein CSVDQARTEAFF.

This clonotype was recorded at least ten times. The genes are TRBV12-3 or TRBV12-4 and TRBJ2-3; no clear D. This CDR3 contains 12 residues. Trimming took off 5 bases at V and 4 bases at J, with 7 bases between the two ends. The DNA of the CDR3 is TGTGCCAGCAGTACAGCGCCAGATACGCAGTATTTT. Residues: CASSTAPDTQYF.

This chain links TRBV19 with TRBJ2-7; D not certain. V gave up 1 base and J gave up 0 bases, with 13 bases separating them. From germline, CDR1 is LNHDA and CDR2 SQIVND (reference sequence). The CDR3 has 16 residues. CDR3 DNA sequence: TGTGCCAGTAGTATAGGCCTGGGGATGAGCTCCTACGAGCAGTACTTC. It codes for CASSIGLGMSSYEQYF.

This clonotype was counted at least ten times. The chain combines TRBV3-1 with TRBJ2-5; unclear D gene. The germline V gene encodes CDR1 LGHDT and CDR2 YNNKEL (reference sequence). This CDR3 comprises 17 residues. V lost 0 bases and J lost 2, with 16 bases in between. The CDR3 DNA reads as TGTGCCAGCAGCCAAGAACCCGCCCGACTCAGGCAAGAGACCCAGTACTTC. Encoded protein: CASSQEPARLRQETQYF.

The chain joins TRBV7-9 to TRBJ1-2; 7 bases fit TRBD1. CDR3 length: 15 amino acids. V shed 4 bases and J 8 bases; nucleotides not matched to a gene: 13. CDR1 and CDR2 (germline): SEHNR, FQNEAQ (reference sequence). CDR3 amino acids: CASSYRDSPLDGYTF. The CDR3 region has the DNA TGTGCCAGCAGCTACCGGGACAGCCCCCTTGACGGCTACACCTTC.

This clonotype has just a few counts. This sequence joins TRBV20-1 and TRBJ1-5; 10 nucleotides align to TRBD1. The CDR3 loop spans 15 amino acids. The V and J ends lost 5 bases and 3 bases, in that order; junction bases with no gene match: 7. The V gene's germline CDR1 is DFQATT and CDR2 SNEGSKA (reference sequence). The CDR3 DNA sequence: TGCAGTGCTGGGACGACAGGGGGCAACAATCAGCCCCAGCATTTT. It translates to CSAGTTGGNNQPQHF.

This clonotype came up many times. CDR3 sequence (DNA): TGTGCCAGCAGTTCAGACAGGGGTAATCAGCCCCAGCATTTT. The encoded protein is CASSSDRGNQPQHF. This sequence joins TRBV6-1 and TRBJ1-5; 8 nucleotides align to TRBD1. The V gene's germline CDR1 is MNHNS and CDR2 SASEGT. The trim removed 5 bases at V and 4 bases at J, leaving 4 bases unmatched. This CDR3 is 14 amino acids long.

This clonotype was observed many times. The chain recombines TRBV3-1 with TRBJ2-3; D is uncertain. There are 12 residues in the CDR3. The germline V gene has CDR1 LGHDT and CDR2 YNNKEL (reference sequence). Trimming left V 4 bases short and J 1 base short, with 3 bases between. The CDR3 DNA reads TGTGCCAGCAGCCGGCGCACAGATACGCAGTATTTT. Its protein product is CASSRRTDTQYF.

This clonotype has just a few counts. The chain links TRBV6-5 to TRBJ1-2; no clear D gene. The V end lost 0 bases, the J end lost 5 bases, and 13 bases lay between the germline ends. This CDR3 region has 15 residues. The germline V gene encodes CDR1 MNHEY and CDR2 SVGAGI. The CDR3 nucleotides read TGTGCCAGCAGTTACTCGAAGGGCTATCAGTATGGCTACACCTTC. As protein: CASSYSKGYQYGYTF.

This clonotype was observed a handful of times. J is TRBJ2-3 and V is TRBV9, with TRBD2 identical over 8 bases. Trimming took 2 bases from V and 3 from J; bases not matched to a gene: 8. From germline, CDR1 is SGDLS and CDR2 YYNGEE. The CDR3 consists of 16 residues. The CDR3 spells CASSVRGGSSTDTQYF. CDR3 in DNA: TGTGCCAGCAGCGTCCGGGGGGGATCTAGTACAGATACGCAGTATTTT. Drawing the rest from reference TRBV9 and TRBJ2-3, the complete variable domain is DSGVTQTPKHLITATGQRVTLRCSPRSGDLSVYWYQQSLDQGLQFLIQYYNGEERAKGNILERFSAQQFPDLHSELNLSSLELGDSALYFCASSVRGGSSTDTQYFGPGTRLTVL.

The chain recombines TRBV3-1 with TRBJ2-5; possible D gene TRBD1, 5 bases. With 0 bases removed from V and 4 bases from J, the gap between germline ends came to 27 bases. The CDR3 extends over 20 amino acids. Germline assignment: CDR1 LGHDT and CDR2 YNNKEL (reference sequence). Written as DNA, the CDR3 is TGTGCCAGCAGCCAAGATTTAAAAATCCCCCAGGGTAGGTCCGGAGAGACCCAGTACTTC. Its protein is CASSQDLKIPQGRSGETQYF.

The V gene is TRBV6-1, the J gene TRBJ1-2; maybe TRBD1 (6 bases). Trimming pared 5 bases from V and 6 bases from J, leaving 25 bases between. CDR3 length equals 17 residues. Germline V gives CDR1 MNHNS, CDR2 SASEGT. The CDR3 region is CASSPGHSSGGSDGYTF. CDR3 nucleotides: TGTGCCAGCAGTCCGGGACACAGTTCTGGAGGCTCCGATGGCTACACCTTC.

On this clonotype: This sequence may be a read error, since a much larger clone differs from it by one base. CDR3 sequence reads: CASTGQGLSNTEAFF. CDR3 DNA sequence: TGTGCCAGCACAGGACAGGGGCTGTCGAACACTGAAGCTTTCTTT. The chain is built from TRBV10-3 and TRBJ1-1; 9 bases agree with TRBD1. The germline V gene encodes CDR1 ENHRY and CDR2 SYGVKD. Losses at the gene ends were 10 bases for V and 1 base for J; bases not matched to a gene: 10. This CDR3 contains 15 residues.

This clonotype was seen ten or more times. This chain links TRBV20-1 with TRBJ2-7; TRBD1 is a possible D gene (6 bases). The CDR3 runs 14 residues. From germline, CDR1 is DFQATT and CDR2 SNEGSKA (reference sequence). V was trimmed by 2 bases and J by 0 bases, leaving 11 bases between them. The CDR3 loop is CSARTDSSSYEQYF. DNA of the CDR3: TGCAGTGCTAGAACGGACAGTAGCTCCTACGAGCAGTACTTC.

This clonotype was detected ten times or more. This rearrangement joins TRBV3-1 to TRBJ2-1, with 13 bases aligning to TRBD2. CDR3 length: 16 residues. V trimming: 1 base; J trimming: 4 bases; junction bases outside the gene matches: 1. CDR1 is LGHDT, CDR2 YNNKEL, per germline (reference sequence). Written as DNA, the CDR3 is TGTGCCAGCAGCCAAGGGGGACTAGCGGGATACAATGAGCAGTTCTTC. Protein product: CASSQGGLAGYNEQFF.

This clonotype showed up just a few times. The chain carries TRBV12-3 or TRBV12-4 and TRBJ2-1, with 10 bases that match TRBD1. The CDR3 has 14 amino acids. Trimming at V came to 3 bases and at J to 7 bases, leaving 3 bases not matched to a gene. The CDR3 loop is CASSFTGQGNEQFF. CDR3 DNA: TGTGCCAGCAGTTTCACGGGACAGGGGAATGAGCAGTTCTTC.

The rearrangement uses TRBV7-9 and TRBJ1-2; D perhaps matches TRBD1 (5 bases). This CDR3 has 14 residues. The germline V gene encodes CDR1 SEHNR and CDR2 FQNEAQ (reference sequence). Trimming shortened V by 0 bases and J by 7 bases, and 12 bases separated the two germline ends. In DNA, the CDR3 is TGTGCCAGCAGCTTAGCGTACCGGGACGCTGGCTACACCTTC. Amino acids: CASSLAYRDAGYTF.

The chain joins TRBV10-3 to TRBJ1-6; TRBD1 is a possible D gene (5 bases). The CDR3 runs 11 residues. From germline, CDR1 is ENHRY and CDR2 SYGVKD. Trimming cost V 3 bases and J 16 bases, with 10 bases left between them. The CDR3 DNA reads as TGTGCCATCAGTGATGGGACCCTACTCCACTTT. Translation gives CAISDGTLLHF.

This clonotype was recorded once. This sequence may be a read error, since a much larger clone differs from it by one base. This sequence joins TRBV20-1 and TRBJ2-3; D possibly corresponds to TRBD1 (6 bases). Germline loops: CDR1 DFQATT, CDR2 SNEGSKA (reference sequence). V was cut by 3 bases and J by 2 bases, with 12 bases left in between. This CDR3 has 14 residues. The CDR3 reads CSARQGNPTDTQYF. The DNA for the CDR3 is TGCAGTGCTAGGCAGGGGAACCCCACAGATACGCAGTATTTT.

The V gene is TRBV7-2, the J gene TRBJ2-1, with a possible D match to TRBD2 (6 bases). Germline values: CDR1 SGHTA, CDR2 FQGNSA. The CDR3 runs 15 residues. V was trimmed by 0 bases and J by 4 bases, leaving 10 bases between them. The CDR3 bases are TGTGCCAGCAGCTTAGCCCCTAGCGAATACAATGAGCAGTTCTTC. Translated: CASSLAPSEYNEQFF.

In nucleotides, the CDR3 is TGTGCCAGCAGGGTACGGGAGGGGGCAGGGGAAAAACTGTTTTTT. Amino acid sequence: CASRVREGAGEKLFF. V usage is TRBV25-1 and J usage is TRBJ1-4, with TRBD1 matching over 7 bases. J was trimmed by 8 bases and V by 6 bases; bases with no gene match: 12. The CDR3 runs 15 residues. CDR1 and CDR2 (germline): MGHDK, SYGVNS.

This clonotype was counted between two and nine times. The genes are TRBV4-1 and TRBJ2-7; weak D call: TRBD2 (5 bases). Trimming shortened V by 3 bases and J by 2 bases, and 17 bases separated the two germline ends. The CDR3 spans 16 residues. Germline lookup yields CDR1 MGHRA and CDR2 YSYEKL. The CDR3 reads CASSHGRITGTYEQYF. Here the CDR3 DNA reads TGCGCCAGCAGCCACGGTCGGATAACGGGAACCTACGAGCAGTACTTC.